The TCR beta chain described here comes from a study of shared clonotypes between healthy human individuals. Free of recent acute infections or vaccinations, the donors were healthy HIV-negative adults. The CDR3 runs to 14 residues. CDR1 SNHLY and CDR2 FYNNEI come from the germline V gene. Trimming took off 5 bases at V and 6 bases at J, with 13 bases between the two ends. Clones were read by immunoSEQ multiplex PCR, and TCRdb kept only the in-frame ones, dropping some. The table shows hundreds of thousands of clones, with around 74% occurring only once. Material: memory CD4+ T cells sorted from blood. Documented subset: CD45RA-negative fraction. The chain combines TRBV2 with TRBJ1-4; D may be TRBD1 (6 bases). The TCR was taken from a man younger than 40 in good health. The CDR3 protein is CASSYREGDEKLFF. In nucleotides, the CDR3 is TGTGCCAGCAGTTACAGGGAAGGGGATGAAAAACTGTTTTTT.